The next 32 T cell receptor beta chains were all read from a single sample in a study of lymphopenia after photon versus proton radiotherapy. TCRdb's copy holds only in-frame clones and misses some; the assay was immunoSEQ multiplex PCR. This sample has 55,000 to 70,000 clones, with approximately 83% found just once. This specimen consisted of peripheral blood, obtained from a patient treated with photon-based radiotherapy. Receptors originate from a man aged 40-50 years with gastric cancer.

The chain couples TRBV21-1 to TRBJ2-1; the table names TRBD2, a call not compared with the DNA. TRBV21-1 is annotated as a pseudogene. The CDR3 covers 15 residues. CDR3 amino acids: CASSSSGARNNEQFF. The CDR3 DNA is TGTGCCAGCAGCAGTAGCGGGGCCAGGAACAATGAGCAGTTCTTC.

The chain recombines TRBV6-6 with TRBJ2-2; no clear D. The CDR3 is made up of 13 amino acids. V shed 6 bases and J shed 5 bases, with 10 bases lying between them. CDR1 is MNHNY and CDR2 is SVGAGI in the germline V gene (reference sequence). Written as DNA, the CDR3 is TGTGCCAGCAGCCAGATTGTTACCGGGGAGCTGTTTTTT. Translation: CASSQIVTGELFF.

V and J are TRBV7-9 and TRBJ1-1, with D hard to call. The ends were cut back, 0 bases at V and 0 bases at J, with 20 bases in the middle. The CDR3 has 19 residues. CDR1 and CDR2 (germline): SEHNR, FQNEAQ (reference sequence). Written as DNA, the CDR3 is TGTGCCAGCAGCTTAGCCATCTCGACTGGACGGGCTATGAACACTGAAGCTTTCTTT. This codes for CASSLAISTGRAMNTEAFF.

The rearrangement links TRBV5-5 to TRBJ1-3; D gene uncertain. The length of the CDR3 is 14 residues. Germline V gene sequence: CDR1 SGHKS, CDR2 YYEKEE (reference sequence). V was clipped by 0 bases and J by 6 bases, with 10 bases between them. CDR3 sequence (DNA): TGTGCCAGCAGCTTGGATAGTACCGCAAACACCATATATTTT. Translation gives CASSLDSTANTIYF.

This clone has a single count. This chain uses TRBV10-3 with TRBJ1-2, with 9 positions matching TRBD1. Germline CDR1 is ENHRY and CDR2 is SYGVKD. CDR3 size: 14 residues. J gave up 5 bases and V 0 bases, and 1 base lay outside the gene matches. The DNA for the CDR3 is TGTGCCATCAGTGAGTCAGGGACAGGGTATGGCTACACCTTC. Residues: CAISESGTGYGYTF.

V is TRBV6-5 and J is TRBJ1-1; D not resolved. The germline V and J ends were trimmed by 2 bases and 0 bases, with 7 bases remaining between them. In germline, CDR1 is MNHEY, CDR2 SVGAGI. This CDR3 is built from 14 residues. This CDR3 reads CASSYGTLNTEAFF. For the CDR3, the DNA is TGTGCCAGCAGTTACGGCACCTTGAACACTGAAGCTTTCTTT.

This clone is a singleton in its sample. CDR3: CASSIRAGGPETQYF. The CDR3 nucleotides read TGTGCCAGTAGTATAAGAGCGGGGGGGCCGGAGACCCAGTACTTC. This chain joins TRBV19 and TRBJ2-5; 10 bases map to TRBD2. Trimming took 2 bases from V and 5 from J; bases not matched to a gene: 5. CDR3 length: 15 residues. Germline values: CDR1 LNHDA, CDR2 SQIVND (reference sequence).

The chain recombines TRBV30 with TRBJ2-7, with D uncertain. V was pared by 2 bases and J by 3 bases, with 20 bases between. Germline values: CDR1 GTSNPN, CDR2 SVGIG (reference sequence). The CDR3 contains 16 residues. CDR3 DNA sequence: TGTGCCTGGAGTTCATCGACCCCCTACCCCCTCTACGAGCAGTACTTC. As protein: CAWSSSTPYPLYEQYF.

The genes are TRBV7-3 and TRBJ2-7; TRBD2 matches at 12 bases. CDR1 is SGHTA and CDR2 is FQGTGA in the germline V gene. The ends lost 0 bases at V and 2 bases at J; junction bases unmatched: 2. The CDR3 loop spans 16 amino acids. The CDR3 DNA sequence: TGTGCCAGCAGCTTAACCGGACTAGCGGGGCCCTACGAGCAGTACTTC. It is translated as CASSLTGLAGPYEQYF.

As concerns this clone: A much more abundant neighbour one base away suggests this may be a read error. This chain connects TRBV7-2 to TRBJ1-5; no reliable D call. CDR3 length equals 12 residues. V lost 1 base and J 6 bases, leaving 4 bases between the germline ends. The germline gives CDR1 SGHTA, CDR2 FQGNSA. Here the CDR3 DNA reads TGTGCCAGCAGCTTAGTTAGTCAGCCCCAGCATTTT. Its translation is CASSLVSQPQHF.

The gene calls are TRBV18 and TRBJ1-1; 9 bases agree with TRBD1. The junction had 2 bases not matched to a gene; V was cut back by 5 bases and J by 1 base. Germline V gene lookup returns CDR1 KGHSH and CDR2 LQKENI. This CDR3 is 14 amino acids long. DNA of the CDR3: TGTGCCAGCTCATCGACAGGGGGGAACACTGAAGCTTTCTTT. Translating gives CASSSTGGNTEAFF.

This clone has just a few counts. The chain uses TRBV30 and TRBJ1-4; tentatively, D is TRBD1 (6 bases). Germline V lookup: CDR1 GTSNPN, CDR2 SVGIG (reference sequence). The CDR3 spans 15 residues. Trimming removed 3 bases from V and 6 bases from J, with 17 bases in between. CDR3 in DNA: TGTGCCTGGAGGCGGGCTGGGGGGCTGGATGAAAAACTGTTTTTT. Encoded protein: CAWRRAGGLDEKLFF.

This chain joins TRBV10-3 and TRBJ2-7, with D perhaps TRBD1 (6 bases). The CDR3 is 14 residues long. V was clipped by 4 bases and J by 5 bases, with 15 bases between them. CDR1 and CDR2 (germline): ENHRY, SYGVKD. The CDR3 DNA follows: TGTGCCATCAGTGCAGTCACAGGGTTCAACGAGCAGTACTTC. This sequence encodes CAISAVTGFNEQYF.

This rearrangement joins TRBV13 to TRBJ1-1, with D tentatively TRBD1 (5 bases). The V end lost 0 bases, the J end lost 10 bases, and 15 bases lay between the germline ends. From germline, CDR1 is PRHDT and CDR2 FYEKMQ (reference sequence). The CDR3 totals 14 residues. CDR3 amino acids: CASSLGRHEQGAFF. In DNA, the CDR3 is TGTGCCAGCAGCTTAGGCAGACATGAGCAGGGAGCTTTCTTT.

The chain uses TRBV5-1 and TRBJ2-1; TRBD2 matches 14 bases. Germline V gene data show CDR1 as SGHRS and CDR2 as YFSETQ. V dropped 0 bases and J dropped 9; count of bases not matched to a gene: 8. The CDR3 is made up of 17 amino acids. The CDR3 DNA sequence: TGCGCCAGCAGCTTGGGGACTAGCGGGGGGATGTGGAGTGAGCAGTTCTTC. It is translated as CASSLGTSGGMWSEQFF.

The chain combines TRBV2 with TRBJ2-2, with unresolved D. Germline-derived CDR1 and CDR2 are SNHLY and FYNNEI. There are 12 residues in the CDR3. Trimming pared 7 bases from V and 0 bases from J, leaving 3 bases between. The chain's CDR3 is CASKTNTGELFF. The CDR3 DNA follows: TGTGCCAGCAAAACGAACACCGGGGAGCTGTTTTTT.

The gene calls are TRBV30 and TRBJ1-1; tentatively, D is TRBD1 (6 bases). This CDR3 spans 13 amino acids. CDR1 GTSNPN and CDR2 SVGIG come from the germline V gene (reference sequence). Deletions cut 3 bases from V and 1 base from J, with 9 bases between. The CDR3 DNA reads as TGTGCCTGGAGGGACAGTCAGAACACTGAAGCTTTCTTT. Amino acids: CAWRDSQNTEAFF.

This chain links TRBV30 with TRBJ1-6; no clear D gene. Trimming pared 5 bases from V and 6 bases from J, leaving 8 bases between. Germline-derived CDR1 and CDR2 are GTSNPN and SVGIG (reference sequence). The CDR3 runs to 12 residues. The CDR3 DNA follows: TGTGCCTGGCGGCCCGGTAATTCACCCCTCCACTTT. Translating gives CAWRPGNSPLHF.

The chain employs TRBV27 and TRBJ2-7; possible D gene TRBD2, 6 bases. The germline gives CDR1 MNHEY, CDR2 SMNVEV (reference sequence). V lost 5 bases and J 3 bases, leaving 11 bases between the germline ends. CDR3 length equals 13 residues. The CDR3 region has the DNA TGTGCCAGCAGTCCACAGACTAGCTACGAGCAGTACTTC. It encodes CASSPQTSYEQYF.

The rearrangement joins TRBV4-1 to TRBJ2-3; 9 bases are a match to TRBD2. CDR1 is MGHRA and CDR2 is YSYEKL in the germline V gene. The CDR3 totals 15 residues. J gave up 9 bases and V 1 base, and 8 bases lay outside the gene matches. The CDR3 nucleotides read TGCGCCAGCAGCCAAGGAGCGGGGGGCTCAGTCACGCAGTATTTT. The encoded protein is CASSQGAGGSVTQYF.

The chain links TRBV19 to TRBJ1-4; TRBD1 matches at 8 bases. CDR1 is LNHDA, CDR2 SQIVND, per germline (reference sequence). The CDR3 is 13 amino acids. V lost 7 bases, J lost 5 bases, and 3 bases stayed unmatched. This CDR3 is CASNDRGNEKLFF. The CDR3 bases are TGTGCCAGTAACGACAGGGGCAATGAAAAACTGTTTTTT. The full variable domain, in which reference TRBV19 and TRBJ1-4 provide the parts outside the CDR3, is DGGITQSPKYLFRKEGQNVTLSCEQNLNHDAMYWYRQDPGQGLRLIYYSQIVNDFQKGDIAEGYSVSREKKESFPLTVTSAQKNPTAFYLCASNDRGNEKLFFGSGTQLSVL.

The chain has TRBV6-5 and TRBJ2-1; possibly TRBD1 for D (5 bases). CDR3 length: 14 amino acids. Trimming pared 0 bases from V and 9 bases from J, leaving 12 bases between. CDR1 and CDR2 from the germline V gene are MNHEY and SVGAGI. Here the CDR3 reads CASSYSAGMGEQFF. The CDR3 region has the DNA TGTGCCAGCAGTTACTCGGCAGGGATGGGTGAGCAGTTCTTC.

The rearrangement uses TRBV5-4 and TRBJ1-1, with 9 bases identical to TRBD1. The length of the CDR3 is 14 residues. The V and J ends lost 4 bases and 5 bases, in that order; junction bases with no gene match: 6. The germline CDR1 and CDR2 sequences are SGHNT and YYREEE (reference sequence). CDR3 sequence (DNA): TGTGCCAGCAGCCTGGACAGGGGACGTACTGAAGCTTTCTTT. Encoded protein: CASSLDRGRTEAFF.

In DNA, the CDR3 is TGCAGCGTTGAGGACAGGCCCGTAGGCTATGGCTACACCTTC. Its protein product is CSVEDRPVGYGYTF. V is TRBV29-1 and J is TRBJ1-2, with 7 bases lining up with TRBD1. Germline V CDR1 and CDR2: SQVTM, ANQGSEA. CDR3 length equals 14 residues. With 3 bases clipped from V and 4 bases from J, the junction kept 8 bases outside the gene matches.

V is TRBV19 and J is TRBJ2-3; 9 nucleotides agree with TRBD2. Germline V gene sequence: CDR1 LNHDA, CDR2 SQIVND (reference sequence). The CDR3 has 17 residues. The junction had 8 bases not matched to a gene; V was cut back by 3 bases and J by 1 base. CDR3 nucleotide sequence: TGTGCCAGTAGTATTCTAACTTTAGCGGGGGGCACAGATACGCAGTATTTT. Its protein product is CASSILTLAGGTDTQYF. Based on the CDR3 plus reference TRBV19 and TRBJ2-3, the full variable domain is DGGITQSPKYLFRKEGQNVTLSCEQNLNHDAMYWYRQDPGQGLRLIYYSQIVNDFQKGDIAEGYSVSREKKESFPLTVTSAQKNPTAFYLCASSILTLAGGTDTQYFGPGTRLTVL.

The chain combines TRBV6-6 with TRBJ1-1; D remains ambiguous. The CDR3 sequence is 15 residues long. The germline gives CDR1 MNHNY, CDR2 SVGAGI (reference sequence). Trimming removed 0 bases at V and 4 bases at J, with 12 bases between. In nucleotides, the CDR3 is TGTGCCAGCAGTTACTCAAGGGAGGAGGGCACTGAAGCTTTCTTT. Amino acids: CASSYSREEGTEAFF.

J is TRBJ1-1 and V is TRBV4-2; TRBD1 might be the D (5 bases). The V end was cut by 4 bases, the J end by 5 bases, with 20 bases between. The CDR3 loop spans 16 amino acids. Germline assignment: CDR1 LGHNA and CDR2 YNFKEQ. The chain's CDR3 is CASSPQPAGSITEAFF. The CDR3 coding sequence is TGTGCCAGCAGCCCCCAACCGGCAGGGAGCATTACTGAAGCTTTCTTT.

V and J are TRBV6-5 and TRBJ1-6; D remains unclear. This CDR3 spans 13 amino acids. Trimming took off 5 bases at V and 8 bases at J, with 10 bases between the two ends. Germline V gene data show CDR1 as MNHEY and CDR2 as SVGAGI. CDR3 nucleotides: TGTGCCAGCAGTGGAGGAGTGGATTCACCCCTCCACTTT. Amino acids: CASSGGVDSPLHF.

J is TRBJ2-7 and V is TRBV9; D unclear. The V gene's germline CDR1 is SGDLS and CDR2 YYNGEE. Trimming removed 0 bases at V and 1 base at J, with 8 bases between. The CDR3 covers 14 residues. This CDR3 is CASSVDGLSYEQYF. CDR3 in DNA: TGTGCCAGCAGCGTAGACGGCCTTTCCTACGAGCAGTACTTC.

The CDR3 here is CASSERGDTGELFF. The CDR3 nucleotides are TGTGCCAGCTCTGAGCGGGGGGACACCGGGGAGCTGTTTTTT. The chain is built from TRBV6-4 and TRBJ2-2; 9 bases fit TRBD2. V was clipped by 8 bases and J by 3 bases; unmatched bases: 4. The CDR3 extends over 14 amino acids. Germline CDR1 MRHNA, CDR2 SNTAGT.

The chain carries TRBV19 and TRBJ1-5, with TRBD1 matching over 7 bases. The junction had 16 bases not matched to a gene; V was cut back by 1 base and J by 10 bases. Per the germline V gene, CDR1 is LNHDA and CDR2 is SQIVND (reference sequence). The CDR3 runs to 17 residues. Here the CDR3 reads CASSIVEGGASSSPQHF. The CDR3 nucleotides read TGTGCCAGTAGTATAGTGGAAGGGGGCGCCTCATCTTCTCCCCAGCATTTT.

The chain uses TRBV18 and TRBJ2-7; no reliable D call. The germline V and J ends were trimmed by 3 bases and 2 bases, with 14 bases remaining between them. The CDR3 is made up of 15 amino acids. Germline CDR1 reads KGHSH; CDR2 reads LQKENI. The CDR3 DNA sequence: TGTGCCAGCTCACCCTCATTCGGCGCCGCCTACGAGCAGTACTTC. Amino acid sequence: CASSPSFGAAYEQYF.